Shown below are 17 T cell receptor beta chains from a single sample sequenced in a study of T cells in Graves' hyperthyroidism and ophthalmopathy. TCR beta CDR3 regions were amplified from RNA transcripts. The HTBI primer set drove a first-round RT-PCR of the TCR CDR3. TCRdb re-analysed the multiplex PCR reads in MiXCR, keeping a single row per CDR3 protein. Among around 580,000 distinct CDR3 sequences, 40% to 55% were seen once, and the ten largest hold roughly 7.7%. Sequenced material: peripheral blood or thyroid tissue (not recorded which). These receptors were obtained from a woman under 30 with Graves' hyperthyroidism.

V gene TRBV7-8 combines with J gene TRBJ2-3, with D uncertain. Germline CDR1 is SGHVS and CDR2 is FQNEAQ. This CDR3 is 14 amino acids long. V was cut by 4 bases and J by 4 bases, with 12 bases left in between. In DNA form, the CDR3 reads TGTGCCAGCAGCTCATCCCAGACGGCAGATACGCAGTATTTT. It encodes CASSSSQTADTQYF.

This clonotype was detected ten times or more. V is TRBV30 and J is TRBJ2-7, with a possible D match to TRBD1 (5 bases). Germline CDR1 and CDR2: GTSNPN and SVGIG (reference sequence). The length of the CDR3 is 13 residues. V was clipped by 5 bases and J by 3 bases, with 14 bases between them. This CDR3 reads CAWQGQGYYEQYF. The DNA for the CDR3 is TGTGCCTGGCAAGGGCAGGGATACTACGAGCAGTACTTC.

At least ten counts were recorded for this clonotype. V usage is TRBV11-3 and J usage is TRBJ1-1; possibly TRBD1 for D (6 bases). Germline values: CDR1 SGHNT, CDR2 YENEEA. The length of the CDR3 is 14 residues. V gave up 5 bases and J gave up 1 base, with 11 bases separating them. The CDR3 protein is CASSLQGQNTEAFF. The CDR3, as DNA: TGTGCCAGCAGCCTTCAGGGGCAGAACACTGAAGCTTTCTTT.

On this clonotype itself: A much larger clone sits a single nucleotide away, making a read error possible. The chain links TRBV9 to TRBJ1-4; unclear D gene. V was clipped by 3 bases and J by 7 bases, with 10 bases between them. Germline values: CDR1 SGDLS, CDR2 YYNGEE. The CDR3 loop spans 13 amino acids. Written as DNA, the CDR3 is TGTGCCAGCAGCGGCCAGCTAGGTGAAAAACTGTTTTTT. Translation: CASSGQLGEKLFF.

Regarding this clonotype: This may be a read error: a much more frequent sequence differs by one nucleotide. This chain connects TRBV4-1 to TRBJ1-1; D gene ambiguous. The germline V and J ends were trimmed by 3 bases and 0 bases, with 14 bases remaining between them. CDR3 length: 16 residues. In germline, CDR1 is MGHRA, CDR2 YSYEKL. CDR3 coding DNA: TGCGCCAGCAGCCATGAGAGAGGACGGTTGAACACTGAAGCTTTCTTT. Its protein is CASSHERGRLNTEAFF.

V usage is TRBV12-3 or TRBV12-4 and J usage is TRBJ1-1; 7 positions agree with TRBD1. This CDR3 is 11 amino acids long. The V gene end was trimmed by 7 bases and the J gene end by 6 bases; junction bases not matched to a gene: 2. The CDR3 DNA sequence: TGTGCCAGCATCCAGGGGGCTGAAGCTTTCTTT. Protein: CASIQGAEAFF.

The rearrangement joins TRBV12-3 or TRBV12-4 to TRBJ2-7, with D possibly matching TRBD1 (5 bases). Trimming cost V 4 bases and J 3 bases, with 16 bases left between them. This CDR3 is built from 15 residues. CDR3 sequence reads: CASSSITRVGYEQYF. CDR3 in DNA: TGTGCCAGCAGTTCGATCACCAGGGTTGGCTACGAGCAGTACTTC.

Comment on this clonotype: A much larger clone differs by one base, so this may be a read error. This sequence joins TRBV15 and TRBJ1-2, with D unclear. The length of the CDR3 is 13 residues. CDR1 is LNHNV, CDR2 YYDKDF, per germline (reference sequence). The CDR3 DNA is TGTGTCACCAGCAGAGGATTGGGCTGTGGCTACACCTTC. This codes for CVTSRGLGCGYTF.

The chain joins TRBV2 to TRBJ2-2; D is possibly TRBD2 (5 bases). The germline V and J ends were trimmed by 6 bases and 7 bases, with 15 bases remaining between them. CDR1 and CDR2 (germline): SNHLY, FYNNEI. The CDR3 spans 14 residues. CDR3 in DNA: TGTGCCAGCAGCAGGCTAGCTTCCATCGGGGAGCTGTTTTTT. Translated: CASSRLASIGELFF. The complete variable domain, with remaining parts taken from reference TRBV2 and TRBJ2-2, reads EPEVTQTPSHQVTQMGQEVILRCVPISNHLYFYWYRQILGQKVEFLVSFYNNEISEKSEIFDDQFSVERPDGSNFTLKIRSTKLEDSAMYFCASSRLASIGELFFGEGSRLTVL.

Many counts were recorded for this clonotype. V and J are TRBV12-3 or TRBV12-4 and TRBJ2-6, with D possibly matching TRBD2 (6 bases). Trimming cost V 3 bases and J 1 base, with 10 bases left between them. The CDR3 sequence is 16 residues long. CDR3 loop: CASSFETRSGANVLTF. CDR3 sequence (DNA): TGTGCCAGCAGTTTCGAGACTAGATCTGGGGCCAACGTCCTGACTTTC.

This clonotype has only a few counts. The junction does not match germline at one end; this may be a read error. The chain recombines TRBV24-1 with TRBJ2-2; tentative D call: TRBD1 (5 bases). CDR3 length: 14 amino acids. Germline loops: CDR1 KGHDR, CDR2 SFDVKD. In nucleotides, the CDR3 is TGTGCCACCAGTGATTTACTGGACACCAATGAGCAGTTTTTT. As protein: CATSDLLDTNEQFF.

This clonotype was picked up many times. The chain joins TRBV4-3 to TRBJ2-2; 7 bases map to TRBD2. Per germline, CDR1 LGHNA and CDR2 YSLEER. The CDR3 is 15 amino acids. The V and J ends lost 2 bases and 5 bases, in that order; junction bases with no gene match: 5. In DNA form, the CDR3 reads TGCGCCAGCAGCCAATTGGCGGGAGAGACCGGGGAGCTGTTTTTT. Translation gives CASSQLAGETGELFF.

This clonotype was observed at least ten times. The chain employs TRBV29-1 and TRBJ2-5, with D possibly being TRBD1 (5 bases). Germline V gives CDR1 SQVTM, CDR2 ANQGSEA. This CDR3 region has 12 residues. V dropped 6 bases and J dropped 2 bases, with 10 bases sitting between them. CDR3 in amino acids: CSVQGRQETQYF. The CDR3 DNA follows: TGCAGCGTCCAGGGTCGGCAAGAGACCCAGTACTTC. Full variable domain (rest looked up from reference TRBV29-1 and TRBJ2-5): SAVISQKPSRDICQRGTSLTIQCQVDSQVTMMFWYRQQPGQSLTLIATANQGSEATYESGFVIDKFPISRPNLTFSTLTVSNMSPEDSSIYLCSVQGRQETQYFGPGTRLLVL.

This clonotype has more than one count but fewer than ten. The chain recombines TRBV10-3 with TRBJ1-2, with TRBD1 as a possible D gene (5 bases). Per the germline V gene, CDR1 is ENHRY and CDR2 is SYGVKD. The CDR3 runs 12 residues. V lost 8 bases to trimming and J lost 4 bases, with 11 bases between them. The CDR3 DNA reads as TGTGCCATCCGCCGCGACAGCTATGGCTACACCTTC. Translation gives CAIRRDSYGYTF.

About this clonotype: One junction end disagrees with the germline gene, perhaps due to a read error. The J gene is TRBJ1-2, the V gene TRBV20-1, with 7 nucleotides matching TRBD1. CDR3 length: 8 amino acids. In germline, CDR1 is DFQATT, CDR2 SNEGSKA (reference sequence). DNA for the CDR3: TGCAGTGCGAAGACAGGGCCCTTC. Translation: CSAKTGPF.

This clonotype came up many times. The chain recombines TRBV19 with TRBJ2-2, with 8 bases that match TRBD1. Germline V lookup: CDR1 LNHDA, CDR2 SQIVND (reference sequence). J was trimmed by 5 bases and V by 6 bases; bases with no gene match: 11. CDR3 length equals 16 residues. The CDR3 loop is CASRQDRVGGTGELFF. Here the CDR3 DNA reads TGTGCCAGTAGACAGGACAGGGTTGGCGGGACCGGGGAGCTGTTTTTT. Filled out from reference TRBV19 and TRBJ2-2, the complete variable domain reads DGGITQSPKYLFRKEGQNVTLSCEQNLNHDAMYWYRQDPGQGLRLIYYSQIVNDFQKGDIAEGYSVSREKKESFPLTVTSAQKNPTAFYLCASRQDRVGGTGELFFGEGSRLTVL.

This clonotype was found many times. A much larger clonotype is one base distant, so this may be a read error. The rearrangement joins TRBV29-1 to TRBJ1-1; D gene ambiguous. The CDR3 contains 11 residues. Germline CDR1 reads SQVTM; CDR2 reads ANQGSEA. The V and J ends lost 5 bases and 9 bases respectively, with 13 bases between them. Written as DNA, the CDR3 is TGCAGCGTTTCGGACGTCACCAAAGCTTTCTTT. This gives the protein CSVSDVTKAFF. Together with reference TRBV29-1 and TRBJ1-1, the CDR3 gives the full variable domain: SAVISQKPSRDICQRGTSLTIQCQVDSQVTMMFWYRQQPGQSLTLIATANQGSEATYESGFVIDKFPISRPNLTFSTLTVSNMSPEDSSIYLCSVSDVTKAFFGQGTRLTVV.